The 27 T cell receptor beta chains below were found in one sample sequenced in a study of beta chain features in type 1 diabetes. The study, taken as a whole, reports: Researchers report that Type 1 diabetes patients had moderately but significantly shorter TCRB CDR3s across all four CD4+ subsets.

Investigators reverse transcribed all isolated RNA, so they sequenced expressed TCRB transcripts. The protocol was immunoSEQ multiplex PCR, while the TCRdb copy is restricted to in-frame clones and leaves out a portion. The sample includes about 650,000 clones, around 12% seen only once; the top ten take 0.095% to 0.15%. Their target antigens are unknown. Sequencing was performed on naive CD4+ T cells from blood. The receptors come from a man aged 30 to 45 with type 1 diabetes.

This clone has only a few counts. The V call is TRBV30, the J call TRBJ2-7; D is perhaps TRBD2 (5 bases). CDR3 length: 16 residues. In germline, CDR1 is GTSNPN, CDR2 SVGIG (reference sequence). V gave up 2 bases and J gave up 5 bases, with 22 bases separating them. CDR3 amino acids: CAWSPPRVPGVHEQYF. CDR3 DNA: TGTGCCTGGAGTCCCCCGCGGGTCCCCGGCGTCCACGAGCAGTACTTC.

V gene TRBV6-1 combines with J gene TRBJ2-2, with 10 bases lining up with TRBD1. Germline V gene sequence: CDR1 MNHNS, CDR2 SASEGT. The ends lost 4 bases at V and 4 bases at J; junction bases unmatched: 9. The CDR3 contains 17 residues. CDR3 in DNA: TGTGCCAGCAGTGCACTCACCGGGACAGGGGTCACCGGGGAGCTGTTTTTT. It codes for CASSALTGTGVTGELFF.

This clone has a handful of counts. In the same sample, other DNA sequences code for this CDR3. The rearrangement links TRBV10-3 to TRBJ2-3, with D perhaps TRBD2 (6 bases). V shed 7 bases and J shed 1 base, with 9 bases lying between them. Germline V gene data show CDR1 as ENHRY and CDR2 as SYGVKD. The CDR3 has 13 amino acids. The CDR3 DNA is TGTGCCATCACTCCGGGGGGCACAGATACGCAGTATTTT. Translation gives CAITPGGTDTQYF.

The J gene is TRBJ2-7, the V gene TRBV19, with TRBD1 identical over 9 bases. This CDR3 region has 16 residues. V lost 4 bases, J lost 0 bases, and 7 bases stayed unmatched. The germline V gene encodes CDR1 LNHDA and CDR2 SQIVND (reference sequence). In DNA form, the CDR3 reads TGTGCCAGTAGTAAGAGACAGGGGGGCGACTCCTACGAGCAGTACTTC. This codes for CASSKRQGGDSYEQYF.

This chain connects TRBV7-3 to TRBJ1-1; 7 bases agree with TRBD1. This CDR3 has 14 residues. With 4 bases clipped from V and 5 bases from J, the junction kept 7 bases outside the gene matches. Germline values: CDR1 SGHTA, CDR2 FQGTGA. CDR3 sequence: CASSSRDSLTEAFF. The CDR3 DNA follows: TGTGCCAGCAGCTCCCGGGACAGCCTAACTGAAGCTTTCTTT.

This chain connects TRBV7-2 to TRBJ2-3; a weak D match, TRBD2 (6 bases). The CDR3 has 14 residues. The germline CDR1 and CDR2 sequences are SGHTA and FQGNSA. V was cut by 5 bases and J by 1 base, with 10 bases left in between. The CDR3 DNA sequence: TGTGCCAGCAGCCGGGACTCTGGCACAGATACGCAGTATTTT. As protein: CASSRDSGTDTQYF.

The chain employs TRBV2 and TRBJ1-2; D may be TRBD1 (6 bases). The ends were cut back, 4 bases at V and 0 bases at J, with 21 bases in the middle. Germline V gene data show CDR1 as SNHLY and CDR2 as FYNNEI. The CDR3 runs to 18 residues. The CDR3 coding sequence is TGTGCCAGCAGTGTCCCGACAGGCCCGGGCCGTACTAACTATGGCTACACCTTC. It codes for CASSVPTGPGRTNYGYTF.

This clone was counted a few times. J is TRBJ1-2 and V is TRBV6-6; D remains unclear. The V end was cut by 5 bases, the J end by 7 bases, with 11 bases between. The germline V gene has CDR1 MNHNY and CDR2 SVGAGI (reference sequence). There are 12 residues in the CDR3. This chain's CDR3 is CASSQTMSGYTF. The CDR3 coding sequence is TGTGCCAGCAGTCAGACAATGAGTGGCTACACCTTC.

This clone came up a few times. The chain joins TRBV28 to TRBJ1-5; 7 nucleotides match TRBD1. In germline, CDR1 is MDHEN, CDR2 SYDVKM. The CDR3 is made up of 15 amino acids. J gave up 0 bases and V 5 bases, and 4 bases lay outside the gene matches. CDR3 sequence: CASSLQGYSNQPQHF. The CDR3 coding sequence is TGTGCCAGCAGTCTACAGGGGTATAGCAATCAGCCCCAGCATTTT.

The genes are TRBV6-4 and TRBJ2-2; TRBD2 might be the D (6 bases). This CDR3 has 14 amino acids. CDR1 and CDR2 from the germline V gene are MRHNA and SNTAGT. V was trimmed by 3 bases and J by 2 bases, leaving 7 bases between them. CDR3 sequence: CASSEGLNTGELFF. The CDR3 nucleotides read TGTGCCAGCAGTGAGGGACTTAACACCGGGGAGCTGTTTTTT.

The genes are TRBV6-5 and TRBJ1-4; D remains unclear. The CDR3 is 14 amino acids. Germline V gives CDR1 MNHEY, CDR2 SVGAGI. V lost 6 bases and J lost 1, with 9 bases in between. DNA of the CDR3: TGTGCCAGCAGCCTTTACCAAACTAATGAAAAACTGTTTTTT. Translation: CASSLYQTNEKLFF.

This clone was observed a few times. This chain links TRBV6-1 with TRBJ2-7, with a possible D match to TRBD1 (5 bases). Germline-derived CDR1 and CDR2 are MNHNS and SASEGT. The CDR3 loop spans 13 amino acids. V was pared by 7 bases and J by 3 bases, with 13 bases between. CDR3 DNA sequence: TGTGCCAGCATAGGTTTTCAGGGCTACGAGCAGTACTTC. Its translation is CASIGFQGYEQYF.

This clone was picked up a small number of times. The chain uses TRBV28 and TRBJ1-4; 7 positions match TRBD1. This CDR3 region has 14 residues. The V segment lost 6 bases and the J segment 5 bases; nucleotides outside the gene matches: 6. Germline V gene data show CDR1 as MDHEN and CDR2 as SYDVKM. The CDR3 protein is CASRPPGQNEKLFF. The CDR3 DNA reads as TGTGCCAGCAGGCCCCCGGGACAGAATGAAAAACTGTTTTTT. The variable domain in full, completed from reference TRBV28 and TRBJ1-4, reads DVKVTQSSRYLVKRTGEKVFLECVQDMDHENMFWYRQDPGLGLRLIYFSYDVKMKEKGDIPEGYSVSREKKERFSLILESASTNQTSMYLCASRPPGQNEKLFFGSGTQLSVL.

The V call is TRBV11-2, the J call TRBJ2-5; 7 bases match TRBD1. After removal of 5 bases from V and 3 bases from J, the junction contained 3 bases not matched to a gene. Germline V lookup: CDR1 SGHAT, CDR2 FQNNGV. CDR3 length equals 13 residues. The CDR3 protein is CASSTGTEETQYF. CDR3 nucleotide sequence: TGTGCCAGCAGCACGGGGACAGAAGAGACCCAGTACTTC.

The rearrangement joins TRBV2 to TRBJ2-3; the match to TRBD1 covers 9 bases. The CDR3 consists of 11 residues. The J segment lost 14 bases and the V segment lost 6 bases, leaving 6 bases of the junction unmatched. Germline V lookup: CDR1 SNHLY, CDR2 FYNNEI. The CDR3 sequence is CASRRRDRAYF. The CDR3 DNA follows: TGTGCCAGCAGACGCCGGGACAGGGCGTATTTT.

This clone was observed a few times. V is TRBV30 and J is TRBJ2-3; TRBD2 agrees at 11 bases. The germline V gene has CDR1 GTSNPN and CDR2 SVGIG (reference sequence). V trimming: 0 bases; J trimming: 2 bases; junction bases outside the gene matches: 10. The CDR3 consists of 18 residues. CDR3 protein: CAWSVRLAGGGTTDTQYF. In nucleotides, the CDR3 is TGTGCCTGGAGTGTTCGTCTAGCGGGGGGCGGAACCACAGATACGCAGTATTTT.

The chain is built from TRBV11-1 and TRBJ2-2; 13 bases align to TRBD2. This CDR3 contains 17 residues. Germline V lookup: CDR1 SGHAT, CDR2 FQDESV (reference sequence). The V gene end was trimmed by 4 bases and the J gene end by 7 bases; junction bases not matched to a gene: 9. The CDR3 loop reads CASSSRTSGGLVGELFF. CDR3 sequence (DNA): TGTGCCAGCAGCTCACGGACTAGCGGGGGATTGGTCGGGGAGCTGTTTTTT.

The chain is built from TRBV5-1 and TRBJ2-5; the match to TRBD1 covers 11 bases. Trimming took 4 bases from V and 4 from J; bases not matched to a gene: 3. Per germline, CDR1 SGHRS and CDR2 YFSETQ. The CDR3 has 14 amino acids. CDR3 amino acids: CASSLDRGRETQYF. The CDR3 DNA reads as TGCGCCAGCAGCCTGGACAGGGGGCGAGAGACCCAGTACTTC.

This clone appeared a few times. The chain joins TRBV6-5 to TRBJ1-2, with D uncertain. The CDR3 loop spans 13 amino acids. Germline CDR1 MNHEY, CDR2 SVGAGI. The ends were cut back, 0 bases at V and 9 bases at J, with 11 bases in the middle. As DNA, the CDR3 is TGTGCCAGCAGTTACTCAAGGGCCGGTAGCTACACCTTC. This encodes CASSYSRAGSYTF.

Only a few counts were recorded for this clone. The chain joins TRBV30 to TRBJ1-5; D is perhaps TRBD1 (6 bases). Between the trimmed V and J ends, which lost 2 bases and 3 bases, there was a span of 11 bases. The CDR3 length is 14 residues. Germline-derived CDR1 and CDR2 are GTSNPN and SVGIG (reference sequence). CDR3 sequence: CAWSLGQLNQPQHF. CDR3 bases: TGTGCCTGGAGTCTCGGACAGCTCAATCAGCCCCAGCATTTT. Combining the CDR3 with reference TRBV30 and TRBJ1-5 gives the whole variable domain SQTIHQWPATLVQPVGSPLSLECTVEGTSNPNLYWYRQAAGRGLQLLFYSVGIGQISSEVPQNLSASRPQDRQFILSSKKLLLSDSGFYLCAWSLGQLNQPQHFGDGTRLSIL.

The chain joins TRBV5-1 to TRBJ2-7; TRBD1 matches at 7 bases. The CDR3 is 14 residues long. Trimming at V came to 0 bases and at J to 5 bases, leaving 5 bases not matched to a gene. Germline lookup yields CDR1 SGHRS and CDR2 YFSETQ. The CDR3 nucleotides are TGCGCCAGCAGCTTGGGGACAGGAGGCGACGAGCAGTACTTC. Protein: CASSLGTGGDEQYF. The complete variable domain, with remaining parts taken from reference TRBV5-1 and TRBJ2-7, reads KAGVTQTPRYLIKTRGQQVTLSCSPISGHRSVSWYQQTPGQGLQFLFEYFSETQRNKGNFPGRFSGRQFSNSRSEMNVSTLELGDSALYLCASSLGTGGDEQYFGPGTRLTVT.

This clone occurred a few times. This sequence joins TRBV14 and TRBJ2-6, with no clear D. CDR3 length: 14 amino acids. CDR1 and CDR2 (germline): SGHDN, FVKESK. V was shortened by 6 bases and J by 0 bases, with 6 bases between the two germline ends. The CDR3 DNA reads TGTGCCAGCAGTTCCGTCTCTGGGGCCAACGTCCTGACTTTC. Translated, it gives CASSSVSGANVLTF. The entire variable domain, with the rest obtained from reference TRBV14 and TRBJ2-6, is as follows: EAGVTQFPSHSVIEKGQTVTLRCDPISGHDNLYWYRRVMGKEIKFLLHFVKESKQDESGMPNNRFLAERTGGTYSTLKVQPAELEDSGVYFCASSSVSGANVLTFGAGSRLTVL.

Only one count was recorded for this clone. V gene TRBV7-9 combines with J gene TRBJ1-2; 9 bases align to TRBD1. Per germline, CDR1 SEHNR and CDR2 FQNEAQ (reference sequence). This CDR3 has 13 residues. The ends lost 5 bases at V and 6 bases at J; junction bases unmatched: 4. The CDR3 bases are TGTGCCAGCAGCCCCGGGACAGGGCATGGCTACACCTTC. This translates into CASSPGTGHGYTF.

CDR3 in DNA: TGTGCCAGCAGCTACCAGGGCACAGATACGCAGTATTTT. Translation: CASSYQGTDTQYF. J is TRBJ2-3 and V is TRBV5-6; D not resolved. Germline lookup yields CDR1 SGHDT and CDR2 YYEEEE. Trimming stripped 3 bases from V and 1 base from J, with 6 bases between. The length of the CDR3 is 13 residues.

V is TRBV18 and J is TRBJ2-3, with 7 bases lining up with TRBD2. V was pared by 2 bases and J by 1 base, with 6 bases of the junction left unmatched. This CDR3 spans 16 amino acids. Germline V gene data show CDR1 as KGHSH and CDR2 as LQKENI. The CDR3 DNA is TGTGCCAGCTCACCATTTGGACGGGGGGGCACAGATACGCAGTATTTT. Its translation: CASSPFGRGGTDTQYF.

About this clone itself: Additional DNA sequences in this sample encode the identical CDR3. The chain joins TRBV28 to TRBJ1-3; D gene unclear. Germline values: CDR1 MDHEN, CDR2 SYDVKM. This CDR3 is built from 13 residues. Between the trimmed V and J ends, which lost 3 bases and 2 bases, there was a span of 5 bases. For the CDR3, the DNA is TGTGCCAGCAGTTTGGGCACTGGAAACACCATATATTTT. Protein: CASSLGTGNTIYF.

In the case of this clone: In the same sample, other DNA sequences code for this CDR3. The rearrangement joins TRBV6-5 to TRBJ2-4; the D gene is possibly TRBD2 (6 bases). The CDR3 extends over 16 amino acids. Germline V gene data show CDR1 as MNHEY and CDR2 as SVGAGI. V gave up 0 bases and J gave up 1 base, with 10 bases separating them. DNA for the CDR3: TGTGCCAGCAGTTACTCGATGGGACTCGCCAAAAACATTCAGTACTTC. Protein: CASSYSMGLAKNIQYF.